Following are 13 T cell receptor beta chains from one sample sequenced in a study of T cell changes during pregnancy in multiple sclerosis. Profiling relied on immunoSEQ multiplex PCR, and the TCRdb table lists in-frame clones only, not all of them. Among around 130,000 clones listed, less than 97% were seen once. The sequencing used peripheral blood, collected after pregnancy. These receptors were taken from a female donor with multiple sclerosis, enrolled in a pregnancy study.

The chain employs TRBV5-1 and TRBJ1-4; the match to TRBD1 covers 7 bases. The germline gives CDR1 SGHRS, CDR2 YFSETQ. After removal of 3 bases from V and 4 bases from J, the junction contained 24 bases not matched to a gene. This CDR3 region has 21 residues. CDR3 nucleotide sequence: TGCGCCAGCAGCTCCTACCCAACGACAGGGTCTTCAGCGAGATTTAATGAAAAACTGTTTTTT. As protein: CASSSYPTTGSSARFNEKLFF.

The CDR3 DNA reads as TGTGCCAGCAGCTTGGATTTAAGGGGGGGCACTGAAGCTTTCTTT. This gives the protein CASSLDLRGGTEAFF. The chain recombines TRBV5-8 with TRBJ1-1; D may be TRBD1 (6 bases). Germline V gene lookup returns CDR1 SGHTS and CDR2 YDEGEE. The CDR3 sequence is 15 residues long. V was cut by 0 bases and J by 4 bases, with 13 bases left in between.

This chain connects TRBV19 to TRBJ1-4, with D perhaps matching TRBD1 (6 bases). Germline CDR1 is LNHDA and CDR2 is SQIVND (reference sequence). V was shortened by 7 bases and J by 4 bases, with 13 bases between the two germline ends. The CDR3 is made up of 14 amino acids. The CDR3 bases are TGTGCCAGTACTCCAGACAGGAGTAATGAAAAACTGTTTTTT. Translated: CASTPDRSNEKLFF.

This clone was recorded once. The chain recombines TRBV5-4 with TRBJ2-3, with 7 positions matching TRBD1. Germline lookup yields CDR1 SGHNT and CDR2 YYREEE (reference sequence). The CDR3 has 15 amino acids. Germline trimming cut 0 bases from V and 4 bases from J; bases unmatched to any gene: 5. The CDR3 loop reads CASSLEAGGADTQYF. The CDR3 DNA reads as TGTGCCAGCAGCTTGGAAGCAGGGGGAGCAGATACGCAGTATTTT.

The chain is built from TRBV5-1 and TRBJ2-2; TRBD2 aligns across 9 bases. The CDR3 runs to 16 residues. Germline loops: CDR1 SGHRS, CDR2 YFSETQ. The J segment lost 4 bases and the V segment lost 0 bases, leaving 4 bases of the junction unmatched. CDR3 residues: CASSLGVAGATGELFF. CDR3 DNA: TGCGCCAGCAGCTTGGGGGTAGCGGGAGCCACCGGGGAGCTGTTTTTT.

In its sample, this clone was seen once. The chain combines TRBV5-4 with TRBJ2-1, with D tentatively TRBD2 (6 bases). V shed 2 bases and J shed 9 bases, with 18 bases lying between them. Per germline, CDR1 SGHNT and CDR2 YYREEE (reference sequence). This CDR3 contains 15 residues. The CDR3: CASSLVLGSDLEQFF. DNA for the CDR3: TGTGCCAGCAGCTTAGTACTCGGGAGTGACCTTGAGCAGTTCTTC.

The rearrangement uses TRBV13 and TRBJ2-7, with 10 bases fitting TRBD2. The CDR3 spans 16 residues. V lost 2 bases and J lost 3; bases outside the gene matches: 7. CDR1 PRHDT and CDR2 FYEKMQ come from the germline V gene (reference sequence). The CDR3 is CASSLPPAGGNYEQYF. CDR3 coding DNA: TGTGCCAGCAGCTTACCCCCAGCGGGAGGGAACTACGAGCAGTACTTC.

The rearrangement joins TRBV5-1 to TRBJ2-2, with 7 bases identical to TRBD2. The V gene's germline CDR1 is SGHRS and CDR2 YFSETQ. The J segment lost 5 bases and the V segment lost 1 base, leaving 5 bases of the junction unmatched. The length of the CDR3 is 15 residues. CDR3 protein: CASSLPLAATGELFF. Written as DNA, the CDR3 is TGCGCCAGCAGCTTGCCGCTAGCGGCTACCGGGGAGCTGTTTTTT.

The chain recombines TRBV7-2 with TRBJ2-7; a weak D match, TRBD2 (6 bases). CDR1 and CDR2 from the germline V gene are SGHTA and FQGNSA. Trimming removed 2 bases at V and 2 bases at J, with 10 bases between. The CDR3 totals 14 residues. CDR3 DNA: TGTGCCAGCAGCTTATGGGCGGGGACCTACGAGCAGTACTTC. This sequence encodes CASSLWAGTYEQYF.

V gene TRBV7-2 combines with J gene TRBJ2-5, with TRBD1 identical over 10 bases. The CDR3 has 17 residues. Trimming at V came to 5 bases and at J to 1 base, leaving 10 bases not matched to a gene. Germline lookup yields CDR1 SGHTA and CDR2 FQGNSA. The CDR3 protein is CASSLLRTGGIQETQYF. The CDR3 DNA follows: TGTGCCAGCAGCCTGCTGCGGACAGGGGGGATCCAAGAGACCCAGTACTTC.

The chain uses TRBV4-1 and TRBJ2-1, with D tentatively TRBD2 (5 bases). Germline values: CDR1 MGHRA, CDR2 YSYEKL. The CDR3 loop spans 13 amino acids. Trimming removed 2 bases at V and 8 bases at J, with 10 bases between. The CDR3 DNA reads TGCGCCAGCAGCCAACCCACTAGATATGAGCAGTTCTTC. This gives the protein CASSQPTRYEQFF.

This clone was observed once. CDR3 protein: CASSETGLHQETQYF. For the CDR3, the DNA is TGTGCCAGCAGTGAAACAGGACTACACCAAGAGACCCAGTACTTC. The chain uses TRBV2 and TRBJ2-5; TRBD2 is a possible D gene (6 bases). This CDR3 is 15 amino acids long. Per germline, CDR1 SNHLY and CDR2 FYNNEI. Deletions cut 2 bases from V and 0 bases from J, with 10 bases between.

CDR3 nucleotide sequence: TGCGCCAGCAAACTAGCGGGATCCTACGAGCAGTACTTC. Translation gives CASKLAGSYEQYF. The V call is TRBV10-2, the J call TRBJ2-7; 10 bases fit TRBD2. CDR1 and CDR2 (germline): WSHSY, SAAADI. The CDR3 totals 13 residues. V trimming: 7 bases; J trimming: 1 base; junction bases outside the gene matches: 1.